The 21 T cell receptor beta chains below were found in one sample sequenced in a study of T cells after yellow fever vaccination. TCRdb itself ran the 5' RACE reads through MiXCR, one entry per CDR3 protein. Counted here are approximately 580,000 distinct CDR3 sequences, roughly a sixth occurring once; the ten biggest clones make up around 15%. The sequencing here drew on PBMCs, taken around 5 days after the first yellow fever vaccination. The receptors stem from a man aged 18-30 years who received the YFV17D yellow fever vaccine.

This clonotype was recorded many times. This chain uses TRBV5-1 with TRBJ1-1, with 9 bases that match TRBD1. Losses at the gene ends were 7 bases for V and 4 bases for J; bases not matched to a gene: 11. The germline V gene has CDR1 SGHRS and CDR2 YFSETQ. The CDR3 is 15 residues long. CDR3 nucleotide sequence: TGCGCCAGCCTAGGGACAGGGAGCAAGGGCACTGAAGCTTTCTTT. It translates to CASLGTGSKGTEAFF.

To note about this clonotype: A junction boundary mismatches the germline segment, possibly from a read error. This chain connects TRBV5-4 to TRBJ1-2; 8 bases align to TRBD1. CDR3 length: 13 amino acids. CDR1 is SGHNT and CDR2 is YYREEE in the germline V gene (reference sequence). The CDR3 DNA reads as TGTGCCAGCAGCAACCGGGACAGGCCCCCCGTCGCCTTC. Translating it yields CASSNRDRPPVAF.

The rearrangement uses TRBV5-1 and TRBJ1-2, with a weak D call TRBD1 (5 bases). Germline V gives CDR1 SGHRS, CDR2 YFSETQ. Trimming cost V 7 bases and J 0 bases, with 13 bases left between them. The CDR3 covers 14 residues. Here the CDR3 reads CASGDGRSNYGYTF. CDR3 nucleotide sequence: TGCGCCAGCGGGGACGGGAGGTCTAACTATGGCTACACCTTC.

The V and J genes are TRBV7-3 and TRBJ2-6; 7 nucleotides line up with TRBD2. This CDR3 is built from 18 residues. Losses at the gene ends were 4 bases for V and 0 bases for J; bases not matched to a gene: 9. CDR1 is SGHTA, CDR2 FQGTGA, per germline. The CDR3 nucleotides read TGTGCCAGCAGCTGGCGGGGGACTGGGCTCTCTGGGGCCAACGTCCTGACTTTC. It is translated as CASSWRGTGLSGANVLTF.

The rearrangement joins TRBV12-3 or TRBV12-4 to TRBJ2-2; perhaps TRBD1 as D (6 bases). CDR3 size: 16 residues. Trimming took 7 bases from V and 2 from J, leaving 17 bases between them. As DNA, the CDR3 is TGTGCCAGCACTCATGCGGACAGAGGAAACACCGGGGAGCTGTTTTTT. Translated: CASTHADRGNTGELFF.

The rearrangement links TRBV29-1 to TRBJ1-1; weak D call: TRBD1 (5 bases). Trimming took 7 bases from V and 3 from J, leaving 15 bases between them. The CDR3 is 13 amino acids. Germline assignment: CDR1 SQVTM and CDR2 ANQGSEA. CDR3 nucleotide sequence: TGCAGCGGCTACAGGTTAGGAGACACTGAAGCTTTCTTT. It translates to CSGYRLGDTEAFF.

The table lists this clonotype with a few counts. In DNA form, the CDR3 reads TGTGCCAGCAGCTCCTTAGCGGGGGGGCTCGGTGAGCAGTTCTTC. It specifies CASSSLAGGLGEQFF. The rearrangement uses TRBV11-2 and TRBJ2-1; 11 nucleotides align to TRBD2. The trim removed 4 bases at V and 9 bases at J, leaving 8 bases unmatched. CDR3 length equals 15 residues. CDR1 and CDR2 from the germline V gene are SGHAT and FQNNGV.

This clonotype has only a few counts. V is TRBV15 and J is TRBJ2-5; 8 positions match TRBD2. The V and J ends lost 6 bases and 5 bases, in that order; junction bases with no gene match: 5. The CDR3 has 13 residues. Per germline, CDR1 LNHNV and CDR2 YYDKDF (reference sequence). The CDR3 region is CATRSGGLETQYF. As DNA, the CDR3 is TGTGCCACCAGGAGCGGGGGACTGGAGACCCAGTACTTC.

On this clonotype: The junction differs from germline at one of its ends, possibly a read error. V usage is TRBV6-1 and J usage is TRBJ2-1; TRBD2 matches at 10 bases. CDR1 is MNHNS and CDR2 is SASEGT in the germline V gene. This CDR3 is 17 amino acids long. CDR3 in amino acids: CASSVTSGLSSYNEPFF. The DNA for the CDR3 is TGTGCCAGCAGTGTGACTAGCGGGTTAAGCTCCTACAATGAGCCGTTCTTC.

The genes are TRBV19 and TRBJ2-3; 7 positions agree with TRBD1. Germline values: CDR1 LNHDA, CDR2 SQIVND (reference sequence). CDR3 length: 16 residues. Losses at the gene ends were 4 bases for V and 0 bases for J; bases not matched to a gene: 7. CDR3 residues: CASSKQGPASTDTQYF. As DNA, the CDR3 is TGTGCCAGTAGTAAACAGGGGCCTGCTAGCACAGATACGCAGTATTTT.

This chain uses TRBV5-1 with TRBJ1-4; D gene unclear. Trimming cost V 0 bases and J 8 bases, with 23 bases left between them. CDR1 is SGHRS and CDR2 is YFSETQ in the germline V gene. The CDR3 has 18 residues. CDR3 nucleotides: TGCGCCAGCAGCTTGGAGGGTTTCCGGCGGCGCGGCGAAGAAAAACTGTTTTTT. This encodes CASSLEGFRRRGEEKLFF.

The J gene is TRBJ1-2, the V gene TRBV7-9; perhaps TRBD1 as D (5 bases). This CDR3 region has 13 residues. Trimming removed 8 bases at V and 4 bases at J, with 14 bases between. Germline V gene data show CDR1 as SEHNR and CDR2 as FQNEAQ (reference sequence). The CDR3 spells CASGLDSIYGYTF. DNA for the CDR3: TGTGCCAGCGGCCTAGACAGTATCTATGGCTACACCTTC.

This chain links TRBV15 with TRBJ2-5; D perhaps matches TRBD1 (6 bases). Trimming removed 1 base at V and 5 bases at J, with 11 bases between. The CDR3 spans 14 residues. The germline CDR1 and CDR2 sequences are LNHNV and YYDKDF (reference sequence). The CDR3 region has the DNA TGTGCCACCAGCAGAGCCACAGGGAGCGAGACCCAGTACTTC. It codes for CATSRATGSETQYF.

This clonotype occurred a few times. V is TRBV5-6 and J is TRBJ2-7; D is perhaps TRBD1 or TRBD2 (6 bases each). This CDR3 contains 14 residues. V was pared by 7 bases and J by 2 bases, with 16 bases between. Germline V gene lookup returns CDR1 SGHDT and CDR2 YYEEEE. CDR3 DNA sequence: TGTGCCAGCCGTCCAACAGGGAGGACCTACGAGCAGTACTTC. This gives the protein CASRPTGRTYEQYF.

About this clonotype itself: The junction departs from the called germline gene at one end, perhaps through a read error. The CDR3, as DNA: TGTGCCAGCGCTTCCCAGGGAGCAACCGAAGCTTTCTTC. Protein: CASASQGATEAFF. The V and J genes are TRBV6-1 and TRBJ1-1; D is possibly TRBD1 (5 bases). From germline, CDR1 is MNHNS and CDR2 SASEGT. The CDR3 covers 13 residues.

The chain recombines TRBV7-9 with TRBJ2-4; 9 bases are shared with TRBD1. CDR3 length: 14 amino acids. Germline CDR1 reads SEHNR; CDR2 reads FQNEAQ (reference sequence). The J segment lost 4 bases and the V segment lost 5 bases, leaving 3 bases of the junction unmatched. The CDR3: CASSLGTGKNIQYF. The CDR3 region has the DNA TGTGCCAGCAGCCTGGGGACAGGGAAAAACATTCAGTACTTC.

This clonotype showed up just a few times. The V gene is TRBV27, the J gene TRBJ2-3, with D hard to call. Germline V gene data show CDR1 as MNHEY and CDR2 as SMNVEV (reference sequence). V was pared by 7 bases and J by 2 bases, with 19 bases between. This CDR3 has 16 amino acids. CDR3 amino acids: CASTPTSMGFTDTQYF. The CDR3 nucleotides read TGTGCCAGCACCCCAACTTCAATGGGGTTCACAGATACGCAGTATTTT.

The chain combines TRBV14 with TRBJ1-2; no clear D. Trimming took off 1 base at V and 4 bases at J, with 19 bases between the two ends. The CDR3 has 17 amino acids. Germline V lookup: CDR1 SGHDN, CDR2 FVKESK. The CDR3 here is CASSQVSADLFGYGYTF. For the CDR3, the DNA is TGTGCCAGCAGCCAAGTGTCAGCCGACTTATTTGGCTATGGCTACACCTTC.

This clonotype was counted only a few times. The rearrangement joins TRBV19 to TRBJ2-5; D gene unclear. V gave up 7 bases and J gave up 9 bases, with 18 bases separating them. The CDR3 totals 13 residues. Germline V CDR1 and CDR2: LNHDA, SQIVND (reference sequence). Written as DNA, the CDR3 is TGTGCCAGTAAACCCGACCATGGGTACTCCCAGTACTTC. Translated, it gives CASKPDHGYSQYF.

In this sample, this clonotype turned up a few times. This chain links TRBV4-3 with TRBJ2-5; 7 bases align to TRBD2. The CDR3 spans 15 residues. V shed 0 bases, J shed 3 bases, and the junction held 4 bases outside the gene matches. Germline V CDR1 and CDR2: LGHNA, YSLEER. The DNA of the CDR3 is TGCGCCAGCAGCCAAGAGCCCAGCGGGGAAGAGACCCAGTACTTC. This gives the protein CASSQEPSGEETQYF.

CDR3 sequence reads: CASSLAPRASGQETQYF. The DNA of the CDR3 is TGCGCCAGCAGCTTGGCCCCCCGCGCGTCAGGACAAGAGACCCAGTACTTC. This chain links TRBV5-1 with TRBJ2-5; D is unclear. Germline CDR1 SGHRS, CDR2 YFSETQ. This CDR3 has 17 amino acids. V dropped 0 bases and J dropped 2 bases, with 17 bases sitting between them.